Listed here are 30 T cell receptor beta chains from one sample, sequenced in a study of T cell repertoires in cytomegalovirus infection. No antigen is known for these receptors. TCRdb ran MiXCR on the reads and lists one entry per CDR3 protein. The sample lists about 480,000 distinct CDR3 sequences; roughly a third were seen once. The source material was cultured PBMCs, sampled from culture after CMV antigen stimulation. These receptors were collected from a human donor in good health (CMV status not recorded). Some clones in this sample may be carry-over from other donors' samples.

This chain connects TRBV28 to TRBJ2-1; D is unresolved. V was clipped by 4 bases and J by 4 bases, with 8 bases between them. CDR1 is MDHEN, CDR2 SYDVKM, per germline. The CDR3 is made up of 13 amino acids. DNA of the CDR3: TGTGCCAGCAGTTCCTTAGATTACAATGAGCAGTTCTTC. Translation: CASSSLDYNEQFF.

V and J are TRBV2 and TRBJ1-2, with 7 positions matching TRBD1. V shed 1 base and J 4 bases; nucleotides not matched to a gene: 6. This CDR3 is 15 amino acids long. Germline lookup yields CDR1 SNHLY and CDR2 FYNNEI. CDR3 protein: CASSEEWTGPYGYTF. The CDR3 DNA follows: TGTGCCAGCAGTGAAGAATGGACAGGACCCTATGGCTACACCTTC. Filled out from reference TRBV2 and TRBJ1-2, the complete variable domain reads EPEVTQTPSHQVTQMGQEVILRCVPISNHLYFYWYRQILGQKVEFLVSFYNNEISEKSEIFDDQFSVERPDGSNFTLKIRSTKLEDSAMYFCASSEEWTGPYGYTFGSGTRLTVV.

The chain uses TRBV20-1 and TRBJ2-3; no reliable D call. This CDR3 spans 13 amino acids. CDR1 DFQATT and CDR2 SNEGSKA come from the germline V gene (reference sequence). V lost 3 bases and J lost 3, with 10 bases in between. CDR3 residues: CSARPLATDTQYF. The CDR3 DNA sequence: TGCAGTGCTAGGCCACTGGCAACAGATACGCAGTATTTT.

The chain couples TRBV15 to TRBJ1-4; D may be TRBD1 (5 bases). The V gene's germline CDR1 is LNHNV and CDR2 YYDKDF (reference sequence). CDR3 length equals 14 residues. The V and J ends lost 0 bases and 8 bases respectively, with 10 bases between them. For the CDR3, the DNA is TGTGCCACCAGCAGAGATCCATCAGGGGAAAAACTGTTTTTT. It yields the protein CATSRDPSGEKLFF.

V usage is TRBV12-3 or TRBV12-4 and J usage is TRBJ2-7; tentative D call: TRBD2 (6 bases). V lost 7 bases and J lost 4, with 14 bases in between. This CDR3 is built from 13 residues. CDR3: CASKTSLGYEQYF. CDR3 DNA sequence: TGTGCCAGCAAGACTAGTCTGGGGTACGAGCAGTACTTC.

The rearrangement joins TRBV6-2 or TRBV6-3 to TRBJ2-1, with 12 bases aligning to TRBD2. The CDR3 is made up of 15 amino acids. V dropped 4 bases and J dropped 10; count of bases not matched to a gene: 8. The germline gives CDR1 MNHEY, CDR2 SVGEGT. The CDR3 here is CASSSLAGGPEEQFF. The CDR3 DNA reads TGTGCCAGCAGTTCTCTAGCGGGAGGGCCGGAGGAGCAGTTCTTC.

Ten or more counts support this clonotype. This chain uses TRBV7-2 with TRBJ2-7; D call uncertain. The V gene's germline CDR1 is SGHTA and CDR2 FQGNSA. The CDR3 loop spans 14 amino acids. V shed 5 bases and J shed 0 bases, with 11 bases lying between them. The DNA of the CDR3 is TGTGCCAGCAGCGGAGTGCCAAACTCCTACGAGCAGTACTTC. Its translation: CASSGVPNSYEQYF.

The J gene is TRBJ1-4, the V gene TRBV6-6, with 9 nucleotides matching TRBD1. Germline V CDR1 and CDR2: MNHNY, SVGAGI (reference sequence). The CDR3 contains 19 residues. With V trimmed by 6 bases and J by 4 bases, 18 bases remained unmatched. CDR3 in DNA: TGTGCCAGCAGCAACCCCCGGGACAGGGTTTATCTCGGTAATGAAAAACTGTTTTTT. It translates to CASSNPRDRVYLGNEKLFF.

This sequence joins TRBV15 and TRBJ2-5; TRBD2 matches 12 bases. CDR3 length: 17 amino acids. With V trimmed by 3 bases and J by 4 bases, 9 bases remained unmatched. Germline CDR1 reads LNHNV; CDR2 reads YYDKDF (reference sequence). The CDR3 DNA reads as TGTGCCACCAGCAGTGAGACAACGGGACTAGCGGGAGAGACCCAGTACTTC. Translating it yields CATSSETTGLAGETQYF.

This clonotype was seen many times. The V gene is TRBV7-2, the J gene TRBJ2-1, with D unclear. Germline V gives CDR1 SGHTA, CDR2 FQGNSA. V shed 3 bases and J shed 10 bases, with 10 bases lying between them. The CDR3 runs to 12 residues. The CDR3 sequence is CASSFLYREQFF. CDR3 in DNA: TGTGCCAGCAGCTTTCTCTACCGGGAGCAGTTCTTC.

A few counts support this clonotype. CDR3 in DNA: TGTGCCAGCACCCCGGGACAGGGGAATCAGCCCCAGCATTTT. Amino acids: CASTPGQGNQPQHF. The chain uses TRBV7-2 and TRBJ1-5, with 10 bases lining up with TRBD1. This CDR3 spans 14 amino acids. Germline-derived CDR1 and CDR2 are SGHTA and FQGNSA. The junction had 4 bases not matched to a gene; V was cut back by 7 bases and J by 4 bases.

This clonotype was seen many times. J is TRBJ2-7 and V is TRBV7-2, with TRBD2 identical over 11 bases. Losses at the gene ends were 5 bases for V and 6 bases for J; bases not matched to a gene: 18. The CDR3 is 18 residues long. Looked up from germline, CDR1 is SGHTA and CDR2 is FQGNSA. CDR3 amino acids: CASSRDLGLAGTLREQYF. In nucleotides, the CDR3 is TGTGCCAGCAGCCGAGATCTTGGACTAGCGGGCACCCTTCGCGAGCAGTACTTC.

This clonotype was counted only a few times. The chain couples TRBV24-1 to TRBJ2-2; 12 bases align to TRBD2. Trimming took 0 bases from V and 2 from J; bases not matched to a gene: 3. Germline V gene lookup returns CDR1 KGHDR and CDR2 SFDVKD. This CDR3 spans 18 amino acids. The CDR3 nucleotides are TGTGCCACCAGTGATTTGAAACTAGCGGGAGGAAACACCGGGGAGCTGTTTTTT. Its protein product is CATSDLKLAGGNTGELFF.

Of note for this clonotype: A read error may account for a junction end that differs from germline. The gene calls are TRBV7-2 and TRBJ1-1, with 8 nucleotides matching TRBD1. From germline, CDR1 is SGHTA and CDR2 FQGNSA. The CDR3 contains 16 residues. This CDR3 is CASSLTGVEGVTGAFF. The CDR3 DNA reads TGTGCCAGCAGTTTGACAGGGGTTGAGGGAGTTACTGGAGCTTTCTTT.

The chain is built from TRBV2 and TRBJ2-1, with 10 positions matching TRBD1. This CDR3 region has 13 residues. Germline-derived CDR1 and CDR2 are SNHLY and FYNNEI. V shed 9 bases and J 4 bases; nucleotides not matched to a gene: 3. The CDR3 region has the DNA TGTGCCAGTGGGACAGGGGAGTACAATGAGCAGTTCTTC. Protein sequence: CASGTGEYNEQFF.

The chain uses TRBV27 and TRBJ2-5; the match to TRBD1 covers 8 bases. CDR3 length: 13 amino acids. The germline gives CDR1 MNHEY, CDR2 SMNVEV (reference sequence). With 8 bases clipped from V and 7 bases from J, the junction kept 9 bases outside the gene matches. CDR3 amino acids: CASQLSGGGTQYF. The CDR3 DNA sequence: TGTGCCAGCCAGTTGTCAGGGGGCGGGACCCAGTACTTC.

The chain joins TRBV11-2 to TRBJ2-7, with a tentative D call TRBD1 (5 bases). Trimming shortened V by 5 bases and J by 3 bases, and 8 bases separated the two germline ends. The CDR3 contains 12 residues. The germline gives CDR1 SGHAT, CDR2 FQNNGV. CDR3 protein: CASSHDSYEQYV. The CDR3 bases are TGTGCCAGCAGCCACGACAGCTACGAGCAGTACGTC.

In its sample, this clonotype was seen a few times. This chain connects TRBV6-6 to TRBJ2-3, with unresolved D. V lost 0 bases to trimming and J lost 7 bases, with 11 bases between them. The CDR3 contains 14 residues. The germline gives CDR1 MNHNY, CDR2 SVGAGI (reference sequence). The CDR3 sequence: CASSYSLSPNTQYF. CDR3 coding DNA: TGTGCCAGCAGTTACTCGCTTTCACCGAATACGCAGTATTTT.

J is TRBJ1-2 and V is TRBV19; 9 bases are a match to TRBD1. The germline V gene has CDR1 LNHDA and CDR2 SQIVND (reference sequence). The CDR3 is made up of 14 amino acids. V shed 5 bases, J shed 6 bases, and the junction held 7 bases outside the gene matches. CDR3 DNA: TGTGCCAGTAGTTCGGACAGGGGTTCAAATGGCTACACCTTC. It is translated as CASSSDRGSNGYTF.

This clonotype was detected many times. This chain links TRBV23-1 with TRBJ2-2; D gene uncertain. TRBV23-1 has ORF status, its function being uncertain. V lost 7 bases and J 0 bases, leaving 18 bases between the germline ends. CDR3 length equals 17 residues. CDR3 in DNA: TGCGCCAGCACCCCTTGGGGTCGGGCCGCGAACACCGGGGAGCTGTTTTTT. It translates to CASTPWGRAANTGELFF.

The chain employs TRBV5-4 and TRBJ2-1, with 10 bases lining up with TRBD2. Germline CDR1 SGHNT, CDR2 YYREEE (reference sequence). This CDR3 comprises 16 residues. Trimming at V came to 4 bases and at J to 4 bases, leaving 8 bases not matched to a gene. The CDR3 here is CASSPYRTSGYNEQFF. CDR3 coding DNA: TGTGCCAGCAGCCCCTACAGGACTAGCGGATACAATGAGCAGTTCTTC.

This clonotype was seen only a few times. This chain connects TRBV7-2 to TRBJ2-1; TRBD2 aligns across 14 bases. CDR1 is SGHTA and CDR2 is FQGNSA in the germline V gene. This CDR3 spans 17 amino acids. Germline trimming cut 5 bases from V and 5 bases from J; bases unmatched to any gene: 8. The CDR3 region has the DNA TGTGCCAGCAGCGTCGGGACTAGCGGGAGAGGTAACAATGAGCAGTTCTTC. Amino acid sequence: CASSVGTSGRGNNEQFF.

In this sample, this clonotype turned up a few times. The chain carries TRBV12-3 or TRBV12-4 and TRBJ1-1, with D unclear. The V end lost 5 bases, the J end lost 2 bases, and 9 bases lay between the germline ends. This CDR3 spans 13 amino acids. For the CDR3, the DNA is TGTGCCAGCAGTGAGAGAAGAAACACTGAAGCTTTCTTT. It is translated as CASSERRNTEAFF.

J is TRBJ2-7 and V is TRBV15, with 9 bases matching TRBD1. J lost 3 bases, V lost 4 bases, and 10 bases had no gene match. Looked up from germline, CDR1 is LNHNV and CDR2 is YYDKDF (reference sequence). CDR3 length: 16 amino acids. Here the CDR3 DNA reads TGTGCCACCAGCACAACTTGGACAGGGGTTCACTACGAGCAGTACTTC. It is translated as CATSTTWTGVHYEQYF.

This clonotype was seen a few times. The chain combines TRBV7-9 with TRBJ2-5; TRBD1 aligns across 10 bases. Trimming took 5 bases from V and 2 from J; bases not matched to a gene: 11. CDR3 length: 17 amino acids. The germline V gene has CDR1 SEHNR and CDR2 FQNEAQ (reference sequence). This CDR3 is CASSPAAWDRGQETQYF. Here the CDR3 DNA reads TGTGCCAGCAGCCCGGCGGCGTGGGACAGGGGACAAGAGACCCAGTACTTC.

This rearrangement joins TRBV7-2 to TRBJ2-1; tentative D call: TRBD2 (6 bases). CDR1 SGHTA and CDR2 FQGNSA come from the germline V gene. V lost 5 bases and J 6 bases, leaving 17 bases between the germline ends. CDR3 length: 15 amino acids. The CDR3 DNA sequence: TGTGCCAGCAGCCCACGGGACTCCGGAACCAATGAGCAGTTCTTC. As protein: CASSPRDSGTNEQFF.

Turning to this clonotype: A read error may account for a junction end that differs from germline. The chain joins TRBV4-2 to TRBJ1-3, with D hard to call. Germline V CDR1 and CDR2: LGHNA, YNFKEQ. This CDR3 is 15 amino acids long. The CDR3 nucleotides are TGTGTCAGCAGCCAAATGACGGACTCTGGAAACACCATATATTTT. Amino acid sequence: CVSSQMTDSGNTIYF.

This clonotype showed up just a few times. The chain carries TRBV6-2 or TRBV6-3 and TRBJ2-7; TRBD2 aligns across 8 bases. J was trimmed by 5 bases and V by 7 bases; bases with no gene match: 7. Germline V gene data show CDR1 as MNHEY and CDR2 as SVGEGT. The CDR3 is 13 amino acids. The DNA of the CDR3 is TGTGCCAGCAAACCGGGACTAGGCCACGAGCAGTACGTC. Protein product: CASKPGLGHEQYV.

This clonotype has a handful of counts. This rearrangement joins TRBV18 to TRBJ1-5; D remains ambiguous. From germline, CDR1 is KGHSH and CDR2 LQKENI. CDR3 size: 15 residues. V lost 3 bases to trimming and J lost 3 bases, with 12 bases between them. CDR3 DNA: TGTGCCAGCTCACCGGGTGCGGGGATCAATCAGCCCCAGCATTTT. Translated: CASSPGAGINQPQHF.

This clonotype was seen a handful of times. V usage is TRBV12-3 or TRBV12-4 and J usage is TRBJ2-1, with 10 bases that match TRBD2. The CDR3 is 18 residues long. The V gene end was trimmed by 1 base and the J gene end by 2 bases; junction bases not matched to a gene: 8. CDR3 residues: CASSLGLAGARAYNEQFF. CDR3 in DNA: TGTGCCAGCAGTTTAGGTCTAGCGGGGGCCCGTGCCTACAATGAGCAGTTCTTC.